The next 30 T cell receptor beta chains were all read from a single sample in a study of T cells after posttransplantation cyclophosphamide. The method was immunoSEQ multiplex PCR; TCRdb's version includes in-frame clones alone and lacks a portion of them. Singletons are absent from the sample, which has 6,000 to 9,500 clones. A marrow graft followed busulfan-fludarabine conditioning, with cyclophosphamide on days +3 and +4. Specimen: PBMCs, collected approximately 96 days after allogeneic stem cell transplant with posttransplant cyclophosphamide. Receptors were obtained from a female patient aged 55-70 years who received an allogeneic stem cell transplant from an unrelated donor, was CMV-positive, and had acute GVHD only. The graft donor may account for some of the T cells.

This clone has just a few counts. The genes are TRBV28 and TRBJ2-5, with TRBD2 matching over 11 bases. J lost 5 bases, V lost 6 bases, and 5 bases had no gene match. The CDR3 spans 14 residues. Per germline, CDR1 MDHEN and CDR2 SYDVKM. The CDR3 spells CASRHSGGAETQYF. As DNA, the CDR3 is TGTGCCAGCAGACATAGCGGGGGGGCTGAGACCCAGTACTTC.

In this sample, this clone turned up a few times. The J gene is TRBJ1-1, the V gene TRBV25-1; weak D call: TRBD1 (5 bases). Germline assignment: CDR1 MGHDK and CDR2 SYGVNS. The CDR3 is 11 residues long. V was trimmed by 8 bases and J by 6 bases, leaving 10 bases between them. The CDR3 loop reads CASSGDAEAFF. The CDR3 nucleotides read TGTGCCAGCTCGGGGGACGCTGAAGCTTTCTTT.

This clone was counted only a few times. The CDR3 sequence is CASSPPGQGLQTQYF. The CDR3 DNA sequence: TGTGCCAGCAGTCCACCGGGACAGGGATTGCAGACCCAGTACTTC. The V call is TRBV11-3, the J call TRBJ2-5; 9 bases align to TRBD1. Germline trimming cut 6 bases from V and 6 bases from J; bases unmatched to any gene: 11. Germline V gene sequence: CDR1 SGHNT, CDR2 YENEEA. The CDR3 length is 15 residues.

There are many counts of this clone. The chain carries TRBV15 and TRBJ1-4; 8 bases are a match to TRBD1. With 1 base clipped from V and 5 bases from J, the junction kept 3 bases outside the gene matches. Germline CDR1 reads LNHNV; CDR2 reads YYDKDF (reference sequence). The CDR3 runs 15 residues. In DNA form, the CDR3 reads TGTGCCACCAGCAGAGCGGGGACAGGCAATGAAAAACTGTTTTTT. This translates into CATSRAGTGNEKLFF.

The chain couples TRBV24-1 to TRBJ2-3; 10 positions match TRBD2. Trimming took 9 bases from V and 0 from J; bases not matched to a gene: 2. Per the germline V gene, CDR1 is KGHDR and CDR2 is SFDVKD. This CDR3 has 14 amino acids. The CDR3 here is CATGTSASTDTQYF. The CDR3 bases are TGTGCCACCGGGACTAGCGCAAGCACAGATACGCAGTATTTT.

This clone ranks as medium-sized. CDR3 coding DNA: TGTGCCAGCAGTTTATTGGCAGGGGCCCAATCTGGGGCCAACGTCCTGACTTTC. Its protein product is CASSLLAGAQSGANVLTF. The rearrangement links TRBV27 to TRBJ2-6; perhaps TRBD1 as D (6 bases). The CDR3 runs 18 residues. V was shortened by 1 base and J by 1 base, with 14 bases between the two germline ends. Germline CDR1 reads MNHEY; CDR2 reads SMNVEV (reference sequence).

This clone was observed at least ten times. V is TRBV2 and J is TRBJ1-2; D is ambiguous. The V gene lost 2 bases and the J gene lost 12 bases, with 10 bases spanning the gap. The germline V gene encodes CDR1 SNHLY and CDR2 FYNNEI. The length of the CDR3 is 11 residues. This chain's CDR3 is CASSEFRDNTF. The CDR3 region has the DNA TGTGCCAGCAGTGAATTCCGTGACAACACCTTC.

This clone was observed at least ten times. V is TRBV11-3 and J is TRBJ2-2; the match to TRBD1 covers 7 bases. The trim removed 5 bases at V and 5 bases at J, leaving 8 bases unmatched. Germline V CDR1 and CDR2: SGHNT, YENEEA. This CDR3 is 15 amino acids long. The CDR3: CASSPGTDPTGELFF. The CDR3 DNA sequence: TGTGCCAGCAGCCCCGGGACAGACCCGACCGGGGAGCTGTTTTTT.

V is TRBV28 and J is TRBJ2-2, with D perhaps matching TRBD1 (5 bases). CDR3 size: 18 residues. Germline lookup yields CDR1 MDHEN and CDR2 SYDVKM. V lost 5 bases and J lost 0, with 19 bases in between. CDR3 nucleotides: TGTGCCAGCAGTCCACCAACTATGACAGACGCGAACACCGGGGAGCTGTTTTTT. The encoded protein is CASSPPTMTDANTGELFF.

This clone was seen many times. This chain connects TRBV12-3 or TRBV12-4 to TRBJ2-7; 7 bases are shared with TRBD1. V trimming: 5 bases; J trimming: 2 bases; junction bases outside the gene matches: 18. This CDR3 spans 18 amino acids. CDR3 protein: CASSPQLTGTVDPYEQYF. CDR3 bases: TGTGCCAGCAGTCCCCAATTGACCGGGACAGTAGATCCCTACGAGCAGTACTTC.

This clone was counted ten times or more. The chain uses TRBV5-1 and TRBJ2-3; 11 bases are a match to TRBD2. This CDR3 has 16 residues. V trimming: 0 bases; J trimming: 7 bases; junction bases outside the gene matches: 7. CDR1 and CDR2 from the germline V gene are SGHRS and YFSETQ. The CDR3 loop is CASSLGLAGIANTQYF. Written as DNA, the CDR3 is TGCGCCAGCAGCTTGGGACTAGCGGGAATCGCAAATACGCAGTATTTT.

This clone appeared many times. V gene TRBV7-9 combines with J gene TRBJ2-7, with D tentatively TRBD1 (5 bases). The V gene's germline CDR1 is SEHNR and CDR2 FQNEAQ (reference sequence). The CDR3 has 15 residues. Between the trimmed V and J ends, which lost 7 bases and 3 bases, there was a span of 19 bases. The CDR3 reads CASNQGSGGGYEQYF. The CDR3 nucleotides are TGTGCCAGCAACCAGGGTTCCGGCGGTGGCTACGAGCAGTACTTC. Full variable domain (remainder filled in from reference TRBV7-9 and TRBJ2-7): DTGVSQNPRHKITKRGQNVTFRCDPISEHNRLYWYRQTLGQGPEFLTYFQNEAQLEKSRLLSDRFSAERPKGSFSTLEIQRTEQGDSAMYLCASNQGSGGGYEQYFGPGTRLTVT.

Many counts were recorded for this clone. The chain has TRBV29-1 and TRBJ1-1; possible D gene TRBD1, 5 bases. V gave up 6 bases and J gave up 0 bases, with 11 bases separating them. CDR3 size: 13 residues. Germline CDR1 reads SQVTM; CDR2 reads ANQGSEA. CDR3 region: CSVKGLMNTEAFF. The DNA of the CDR3 is TGCAGCGTGAAGGGACTTATGAACACTGAAGCTTTCTTT.

This clone came up many times. The chain couples TRBV11-3 to TRBJ1-2, with 10 bases identical to TRBD1. CDR1 is SGHNT and CDR2 is YENEEA in the germline V gene. The CDR3 is made up of 16 amino acids. The junction had 10 bases not matched to a gene; V was cut back by 5 bases and J by 4 bases. CDR3 residues: CASSTAGTGEGYGYTF. CDR3 sequence (DNA): TGTGCCAGCAGCACGGCCGGGACAGGGGAAGGCTATGGCTACACCTTC.

This clone has more than one count but fewer than ten. Distinct nucleotide sequences in the sample also encode this CDR3. V usage is TRBV6-5 and J usage is TRBJ1-6, with TRBD1 matching 10 bases. The CDR3 sequence is 14 residues long. After removal of 6 bases from V and 10 bases from J, the junction contained 6 bases not matched to a gene. Per the germline V gene, CDR1 is MNHEY and CDR2 is SVGAGI. The CDR3 is CASSRDRGGSPLHF. The DNA for the CDR3 is TGTGCCAGCAGCCGGGACAGGGGCGGCTCACCCCTCCACTTT.

This clone was recorded at least ten times. The V call is TRBV27, the J call TRBJ2-6; unclear D gene. CDR3 size: 18 residues. The germline V gene has CDR1 MNHEY and CDR2 SMNVEV (reference sequence). Deletions cut 4 bases from V and 3 bases from J, with 19 bases between. The CDR3 sequence: CASSSPISGLGGANVLTF. Here the CDR3 DNA reads TGTGCCAGCAGTTCCCCCATTTCAGGCTTAGGTGGGGCCAACGTCCTGACTTTC.

In this sample, this clone turned up many times. V and J are TRBV30 and TRBJ1-2; D is perhaps TRBD1 (6 bases). CDR1 and CDR2 from the germline V gene are GTSNPN and SVGIG (reference sequence). This CDR3 spans 11 amino acids. The ends were cut back, 3 bases at V and 8 bases at J, with 10 bases in the middle. The CDR3 DNA is TGTGCCTGGAGCAGGGGCGGGGGCTACACCTTC. Translated, it gives CAWSRGGGYTF.

This clone was seen ten or more times. V is TRBV29-1 and J is TRBJ2-1; 8 nucleotides line up with TRBD1. Germline loops: CDR1 SQVTM, CDR2 ANQGSEA. CDR3 length: 16 residues. V gave up 0 bases and J gave up 4 bases; unmatched junction bases: 8. The CDR3 DNA reads TGCAGCGTTGAAGATGTCCGGACAGGGATTTACAATGAGCAGTTCTTC. Translated: CSVEDVRTGIYNEQFF.

In its sample, this clone was seen many times. This chain links TRBV27 with TRBJ1-4; 8 bases fit TRBD1. Germline V CDR1 and CDR2: MNHEY, SMNVEV (reference sequence). The CDR3 loop spans 14 amino acids. V shed 8 bases and J 3 bases; nucleotides not matched to a gene: 5. CDR3 DNA sequence: TGTGCCAGCTCCCAGGGGGCCGCTAATGAAAAACTGTTTTTT. Translated, it gives CASSQGAANEKLFF.

Many counts were recorded for this clone. The chain joins TRBV5-1 to TRBJ2-5; 10 bases line up with TRBD2. The germline V gene has CDR1 SGHRS and CDR2 YFSETQ. The CDR3 is 15 amino acids. V lost 4 bases, J lost 0 bases, and 3 bases stayed unmatched. Here the CDR3 DNA reads TGCGCCAGCAGCAGGACTAGCGGAGACCAAGAGACCCAGTACTTC. Translated: CASSRTSGDQETQYF.

This clone was detected ten times or more. The chain joins TRBV27 to TRBJ1-4; weak D call: TRBD1 (6 bases). The germline V gene has CDR1 MNHEY and CDR2 SMNVEV (reference sequence). Trimming removed 8 bases from V and 4 bases from J, with 14 bases in between. The CDR3 loop spans 14 amino acids. CDR3 DNA: TGTGCCAGCCGGTTCACAGGGAATAATGAAAAACTGTTTTTT. It codes for CASRFTGNNEKLFF.

There are many counts of this clone. The chain carries TRBV2 and TRBJ2-2, with a tentative D call TRBD1 (6 bases). The germline V gene has CDR1 SNHLY and CDR2 FYNNEI. With 6 bases removed from V and 3 bases from J, the gap between germline ends came to 14 bases. The CDR3 spans 15 residues. CDR3 protein: CASRSEGVYTGELFF. The DNA of the CDR3 is TGTGCCAGCAGATCTGAGGGGGTGTACACCGGGGAGCTGTTTTTT.

This clone was counted ten times or more. This rearrangement joins TRBV5-1 to TRBJ1-2; 7 nucleotides align to TRBD1. J gave up 1 base and V 0 bases, and 3 bases lay outside the gene matches. This CDR3 comprises 15 residues. Per germline, CDR1 SGHRS and CDR2 YFSETQ. CDR3 coding DNA: TGCGCCAGCAGCTTGGGAGGGGGCAATAACTATGGCTACACCTTC. Encoded protein: CASSLGGGNNYGYTF.

This clone was counted at least ten times. This chain joins TRBV5-1 and TRBJ2-7, with D possibly being TRBD1 (6 bases). The CDR3 runs to 16 residues. Germline V gene lookup returns CDR1 SGHRS and CDR2 YFSETQ. Trimming took 4 bases from V and 5 from J, leaving 22 bases between them. CDR3 loop: CASSPPRARGEDEQYF. CDR3 DNA sequence: TGCGCCAGCAGCCCCCCGAGGGCCAGGGGTGAAGACGAGCAGTACTTC. The variable domain in full, completed from reference TRBV5-1 and TRBJ2-7, reads KAGVTQTPRYLIKTRGQQVTLSCSPISGHRSVSWYQQTPGQGLQFLFEYFSETQRNKGNFPGRFSGRQFSNSRSEMNVSTLELGDSALYLCASSPPRARGEDEQYFGPGTRLTVT.

In this sample, this clone turned up many times. This chain connects TRBV9 to TRBJ1-1; D is unresolved. The CDR3 consists of 14 residues. V shed 0 bases and J shed 5 bases, with 11 bases lying between them. Germline V gene data show CDR1 as SGDLS and CDR2 as YYNGEE. The CDR3, as DNA: TGTGCCAGCAGCGTAGTTACAGATGGGACTGAAGCTTTCTTT. This codes for CASSVVTDGTEAFF. The whole variable domain, filled in from reference TRBV9 and TRBJ1-1, reads DSGVTQTPKHLITATGQRVTLRCSPRSGDLSVYWYQQSLDQGLQFLIQYYNGEERAKGNILERFSAQQFPDLHSELNLSSLELGDSALYFCASSVVTDGTEAFFGQGTRLTVV.

This clone was recorded many times. V and J are TRBV24-1 and TRBJ2-3, with 8 bases fitting TRBD1. Germline V gives CDR1 KGHDR, CDR2 SFDVKD. V trimming: 4 bases; J trimming: 0 bases; junction bases outside the gene matches: 2. CDR3 length: 15 amino acids. DNA of the CDR3: TGTGCCACCAGTGAATGGACAGGGAGCACAGATACGCAGTATTTT. Translated, it gives CATSEWTGSTDTQYF.

Many counts were recorded for this clone. The V gene is TRBV12-3 or TRBV12-4, the J gene TRBJ1-1; D might be TRBD1 (6 bases). V lost 6 bases and J lost 0, with 29 bases in between. The CDR3 is 20 amino acids. The CDR3 nucleotides are TGTGCCAGCAGCATATATTCCTCATTTACAGGGAGACTCATGAACACTGAAGCTTTCTTT. It specifies CASSIYSSFTGRLMNTEAFF.

This clone came up many times. This chain uses TRBV4-3 with TRBJ1-1; D is undetermined. CDR3 length equals 13 residues. Germline V lookup: CDR1 LGHNA, CDR2 YSLEER. V was clipped by 1 base and J by 1 base, with 4 bases between them. The CDR3 spells CASSQVRNTEAFF. The CDR3 nucleotides are TGCGCCAGCAGCCAAGTCAGGAACACTGAAGCTTTCTTT.

This clone was seen many times. This chain joins TRBV11-2 and TRBJ1-2; D might be TRBD1 (5 bases). V dropped 3 bases and J dropped 8 bases, with 10 bases sitting between them. CDR1 and CDR2 from the germline V gene are SGHAT and FQNNGV. The CDR3 is made up of 12 amino acids. CDR3 sequence reads: CASSFPGWGYTF. The CDR3 DNA reads as TGTGCCAGCAGCTTCCCAGGGTGGGGCTACACCTTC.

This clone was seen more than once but under ten times. The chain recombines TRBV5-1 with TRBJ2-7; 7 nucleotides match TRBD2. Germline CDR1 SGHRS, CDR2 YFSETQ. Trimming removed 5 bases from V and 3 bases from J; junction bases left unmatched: 14. The CDR3 extends over 16 amino acids. The CDR3 protein is CASRRGLGALDYEQYF. Written as DNA, the CDR3 is TGCGCCAGCAGGCGGGGGTTAGGAGCCCTGGACTACGAGCAGTACTTC.